Following are 5 T cell receptor beta chains from one sample sequenced in a study of blood T cell repertoires in COVID-19. Data came from immunoSEQ multiplex PCR; TCRdb stores just in-frame clones and leaves some out. The table lists 110,000 to 150,000 clones, approximately 80% of them singletons. The material sequenced was PBMCs or T cells enriched from blood (not recorded which). The receptors originated from a woman aged 18-30 years who had been exposed to COVID-19.

J is TRBJ2-5 and V is TRBV10-2; 8 nucleotides agree with TRBD1. The CDR3 totals 15 residues. With V trimmed by 6 bases and J by 4 bases, 10 bases remained unmatched. CDR1 and CDR2 (germline): WSHSY, SAAADI. The chain's CDR3 is CASRATDRAPETQYF. CDR3 in DNA: TGCGCCAGCAGGGCTACGGACAGGGCCCCAGAGACCCAGTACTTC.

The rearrangement joins TRBV7-9 to TRBJ1-5, with no clear D. Germline-derived CDR1 and CDR2 are SEHNR and FQNEAQ (reference sequence). With 1 base removed from V and 3 bases from J, the gap between germline ends came to 7 bases. CDR3 length: 14 amino acids. The CDR3 loop reads CASSLGGDNQPQHF. DNA for the CDR3: TGTGCCAGCAGCTTAGGAGGTGACAATCAGCCCCAGCATTTT.

V is TRBV7-6 and J is TRBJ2-2; D call uncertain. Trimming left V 2 bases short and J 2 bases short, with 12 bases between. The CDR3 sequence is 16 residues long. Germline loops: CDR1 SGHVS, CDR2 FNYEAQ. CDR3 residues: CASSLRPSTNTGELFF. CDR3 DNA sequence: TGTGCCAGCAGCTTAAGGCCTAGTACAAACACCGGGGAGCTGTTTTTT.

The rearrangement joins TRBV5-1 to TRBJ2-1; TRBD1 aligns across 12 bases. Germline assignment: CDR1 SGHRS and CDR2 YFSETQ. V dropped 0 bases and J dropped 7; count of bases not matched to a gene: 8. This CDR3 spans 17 amino acids. CDR3 nucleotides: TGCGCCAGCAGCTTGGTATTGGGGACAGGGGGCCGGAATGAGCAGTTCTTC. Its protein is CASSLVLGTGGRNEQFF. Full variable domain (remainder filled in from reference TRBV5-1 and TRBJ2-1): KAGVTQTPRYLIKTRGQQVTLSCSPISGHRSVSWYQQTPGQGLQFLFEYFSETQRNKGNFPGRFSGRQFSNSRSEMNVSTLELGDSALYLCASSLVLGTGGRNEQFFGPGTRLTVL.

The CDR3: CASSEKQGSQHF. CDR3 DNA sequence: TGTGCCAGCAGCGAAAAACAGGGATCCCAGCATTTT. The genes are TRBV7-9 and TRBJ1-5, with a weak D call TRBD1 (6 bases). The V and J ends lost 5 bases and 11 bases respectively, with 13 bases between them. Germline V gene data show CDR1 as SEHNR and CDR2 as FQNEAQ (reference sequence). This CDR3 spans 12 amino acids.